This T cell receptor (beta chain) was found in a study of cytomegalovirus exposure and HLA in healthy donors. Sampled while nominally healthy, donors likely had unrecorded immune exposures. CDR1 and CDR2 from the germline V gene are LNHDA and SQIVND (reference sequence). This CDR3 has 15 residues. Trimming cost V 4 bases and J 0 bases, with 10 bases left between them. This clone was seen more than once but under ten times. Vbeta (60) and Jbeta (13) primers were used in the PCR. TCRdb's copy holds only in-frame clones and misses some; the assay was immunoSEQ multiplex PCR. The sample includes 150,000 to 200,000 clones, about 74% of them seen just once.

Sequencing was done on a sample of PBMCs. The sequence came from a male donor in good health and CMV-seronegative. The V call is TRBV19, the J call TRBJ2-1; D is unresolved. The CDR3 protein is CASSKPGGSYNEQFF. DNA for the CDR3: TGTGCCAGTAGTAAACCAGGTGGCTCCTACAATGAGCAGTTCTTC.